The 6 T cell receptor beta chains presented below share a single source sample, sequenced in a study of Ad26.COV2.S vaccination and SARS-CoV-2 variants. Generated by immunoSEQ multiplex PCR, the TCRdb table keeps only in-frame clones and is missing some. The profile shows under 150,000 clones, 86% of them singletons. The sample in question was peripheral blood, obtained after recovery from COVID-19. These receptors all stem from a human donor who had recovered from COVID-19.

This clone was counted only a few times. The gene calls are TRBV2 and TRBJ1-5; D remains unclear. This CDR3 is built from 15 residues. V lost 2 bases and J 2 bases, leaving 10 bases between the germline ends. Germline CDR1 and CDR2: SNHLY and FYNNEI. The CDR3: CASSEQGKGNQPQHF. The CDR3 DNA sequence: TGTGCCAGCAGTGAACAAGGGAAGGGCAATCAGCCCCAGCATTTT. The variable domain in full, with the rest retrieved from reference TRBV2 and TRBJ1-5, is EPEVTQTPSHQVTQMGQEVILRCVPISNHLYFYWYRQILGQKVEFLVSFYNNEISEKSEIFDDQFSVERPDGSNFTLKIRSTKLEDSAMYFCASSEQGKGNQPQHFGDGTRLSIL.

V is TRBV27 and J is TRBJ1-4, with 8 nucleotides matching TRBD1. The CDR3 spans 15 residues. Germline V gives CDR1 MNHEY, CDR2 SMNVEV (reference sequence). The V and J ends lost 6 bases and 0 bases, in that order; junction bases with no gene match: 3. The CDR3 loop is CASSPGQATNEKLFF. CDR3 nucleotide sequence: TGTGCCAGCAGCCCGGGACAGGCAACTAATGAAAAACTGTTTTTT.

This rearrangement joins TRBV12-3 or TRBV12-4 to TRBJ2-7, with a tentative D call TRBD1 (5 bases). This CDR3 region has 12 residues. V was shortened by 2 bases and J by 11 bases, with 13 bases between the two germline ends. CDR3 amino acids: CASSLRGDAEYF. DNA of the CDR3: TGTGCCAGCAGTTTAAGGGGCGACGCGGAGTACTTC.

The V and J genes are TRBV7-9 and TRBJ2-7, with 8 nucleotides matching TRBD1. Per the germline V gene, CDR1 is SEHNR and CDR2 is FQNEAQ (reference sequence). J lost 5 bases, V lost 5 bases, and 11 bases had no gene match. This CDR3 is built from 15 residues. This CDR3 reads CASSPRGQGANEQYF. The DNA of the CDR3 is TGTGCCAGCAGCCCCCGGGGGCAGGGGGCAAACGAGCAGTACTTC. Full variable domain (missing parts from reference TRBV7-9 and TRBJ2-7): DTGVSQNPRHKITKRGQNVTFRCDPISEHNRLYWYRQTLGQGPEFLTYFQNEAQLEKSRLLSDRFSAERPKGSFSTLEIQRTEQGDSAMYLCASSPRGQGANEQYFGPGTRLTVT.

The gene calls are TRBV4-3 and TRBJ2-2; 12 nucleotides agree with TRBD2. Germline-derived CDR1 and CDR2 are LGHNA and YSLEER. V lost 3 bases, J lost 4 bases, and 15 bases stayed unmatched. This CDR3 has 20 residues. The DNA of the CDR3 is TGCGCCAGCAGCCAGGATCACCCCGGACTAGCGGGGTCCCCCACCGGGGAGCTGTTTTTT. Its translation: CASSQDHPGLAGSPTGELFF.

The V and J genes are TRBV5-6 and TRBJ1-3; D possibly corresponds to TRBD1 (6 bases). This CDR3 region has 18 residues. Germline V gene sequence: CDR1 SGHDT, CDR2 YYEEEE. Trimming removed 4 bases at V and 2 bases at J, with 22 bases between. CDR3 in amino acids: CASSPLRQGNSAGNTIYF. The DNA for the CDR3 is TGTGCCAGCAGCCCCCTCCGTCAGGGGAACTCTGCTGGAAACACCATATATTTT.